The clone carrying this TCR beta chain was observed a few times. No antigen is known for it. The sample is drawn from a study of cytomegalovirus exposure and HLA in healthy donors. This PCR relied on a set of 60 Vbeta primers and 13 Jbeta primers. Data came from immunoSEQ multiplex PCR; TCRdb stores just in-frame clones and leaves some out. The sample contains around 53,000 clones, approximately 80% of which appear only once. Notes on the study in general: As a later analysis showed, a missense DCLRE1C variant was linked to trimming of TCR beta V- and J-genes.

This TCR was recovered from a man aged 45-65 years in good health and CMV-seronegative. The sequenced material came from PBMCs.

In DNA form, the CDR3 reads TGTGCCAGCAGTACTTACAATGAGCAGTTCTTC. It encodes CASSTYNEQFF. The V gene is TRBV27, the J gene TRBJ2-1; D is ambiguous. The CDR3 spans 11 residues. V was shortened by 5 bases and J by 4 bases, with 3 bases between the two germline ends. Germline V gene data show CDR1 as MNHEY and CDR2 as SMNVEV (reference sequence).